This passage covers 32 T cell receptor beta chains from one sample sequenced in a study of human T cells and chemical hapten exposure. TCRdb independently ran MiXCR on the RACE reads; one entry per CDR3 protein. The sample carries 150,000 to 200,000 distinct CDR3 sequences, more than 14% recorded once. Described time point: patch test 1, 2 weeks after DPC sensitization. Treatment in this sample: therapeutic diphenylcyclopropenone sensitization with weekly scalp DPC. Sequenced material: whole blood, taken in connection with sensitization to the hapten diphenylcyclopropenone (DPC). These receptors were collected from a woman in her 30s with alopecia areata. Some clones in this sample may be carry-over from other donors' samples.

This clonotype was counted a few times. The chain carries TRBV5-1 and TRBJ1-4; 7 positions agree with TRBD1. J was trimmed by 0 bases and V by 4 bases; bases with no gene match: 6. Germline loops: CDR1 SGHRS, CDR2 YFSETQ. The CDR3 is 16 residues long. The CDR3 DNA is TGCGCCAGCAGCCGGGACAGAGGTGCAACTAATGAAAAACTGTTTTTT. This encodes CASSRDRGATNEKLFF.

This clonotype was picked up a small number of times. The chain couples TRBV20-1 to TRBJ1-6; 10 nucleotides match TRBD1. The CDR3 contains 15 residues. CDR1 and CDR2 (germline): DFQATT, SNEGSKA (reference sequence). Trimming cost V 6 bases and J 10 bases; bases outside gene matches: 12. The CDR3, as DNA: TGCAGTGCCCGAGCTACGGGACAGGGGACATCACCCCTCCACTTT. It translates to CSARATGQGTSPLHF.

This clonotype has a count of ten or more. The rearrangement joins TRBV7-2 to TRBJ1-3; 7 nucleotides line up with TRBD1. Germline trimming cut 5 bases from V and 0 bases from J; bases unmatched to any gene: 7. CDR1 SGHTA and CDR2 FQGNSA come from the germline V gene. The CDR3 has 16 amino acids. The CDR3 nucleotides read TGTGCCAGCAGCCCGCGGACAGGTCCCTCTGGAAACACCATATATTTT. Its translation is CASSPRTGPSGNTIYF.

This clonotype was seen many times. The chain recombines TRBV6-1 with TRBJ2-1, with D possibly matching TRBD1 (6 bases). The CDR3 is made up of 16 amino acids. The germline V and J ends were trimmed by 4 bases and 2 bases, with 15 bases remaining between them. CDR1 MNHNS and CDR2 SASEGT come from the germline V gene. Written as DNA, the CDR3 is TGTGCCAGCAGTGCAACCGGGACAACTACCTACAATGAGCAGTTCTTC. Translating it yields CASSATGTTTYNEQFF.

This clonotype occurred many times. The chain joins TRBV7-2 to TRBJ2-5; TRBD2 agrees at 9 bases. Germline V gene data show CDR1 as SGHTA and CDR2 as FQGNSA. The CDR3 has 15 amino acids. The J segment lost 7 bases and the V segment lost 5 bases, leaving 11 bases of the junction unmatched. The CDR3 sequence is CASSPATSGGGTQYF. CDR3 DNA: TGTGCCAGCAGCCCCGCGACTAGCGGAGGCGGGACCCAGTACTTC.

The rearrangement links TRBV10-1 to TRBJ2-7; 9 bases align to TRBD2. V lost 3 bases, J lost 3 bases, and 3 bases stayed unmatched. Germline values: CDR1 WNHNN, CDR2 SYGVQD (reference sequence). There are 14 residues in the CDR3. The CDR3 is CASSDGSGSYEQYF. The CDR3 bases are TGCGCCAGCAGTGACGGTAGCGGGAGCTACGAGCAGTACTTC.

This clonotype was counted between two and nine times. This chain uses TRBV4-3 with TRBJ2-4; 9 bases fit TRBD2. V trimming: 0 bases; J trimming: 8 bases; junction bases outside the gene matches: 14. CDR1 LGHNA and CDR2 YSLEER come from the germline V gene. There are 18 residues in the CDR3. CDR3 region: CASSQDETSLAGRHIQYF. The CDR3, as DNA: TGCGCCAGCAGCCAAGATGAAACGTCGCTAGCGGGAAGGCACATTCAGTACTTC.

This clonotype was seen repeatedly, ten times or more. The rearrangement links TRBV7-8 to TRBJ2-6; possibly TRBD1 or TRBD2 for D (5 bases each). The CDR3 is 17 amino acids. Germline lookup yields CDR1 SGHVS and CDR2 FQNEAQ. V was clipped by 5 bases and J by 1 base, with 15 bases between them. This CDR3 reads CASSPRGVGSGANVLTF. CDR3 coding DNA: TGTGCCAGCAGCCCAAGGGGAGTTGGGTCTGGGGCCAACGTCCTGACTTTC.

The CDR3 DNA is TGTGCCTGGAGTGAAAGCACGGGACAGATGAACACTGAAGCTTTCTTT. Translating gives CAWSESTGQMNTEAFF. The chain is built from TRBV30 and TRBJ1-1; 7 positions match TRBD1. V was clipped by 1 base and J by 0 bases; unmatched bases: 8. CDR3 size: 16 residues. Germline V gene data show CDR1 as GTSNPN and CDR2 as SVGIG (reference sequence).

This clonotype was counted ten times or more. The chain links TRBV2 to TRBJ2-1; D is perhaps TRBD1 (5 bases). Trimming removed 7 bases from V and 6 bases from J, with 7 bases in between. CDR1 is SNHLY and CDR2 is FYNNEI in the germline V gene. The CDR3 runs 11 residues. The CDR3 loop reads CASNQGNEQFF. The CDR3 coding sequence is TGTGCCAGCAACCAGGGCAATGAGCAGTTCTTC.

The table lists this clonotype with a few counts. J is TRBJ1-2 and V is TRBV5-6, with 9 nucleotides matching TRBD1. Germline V gene data show CDR1 as SGHDT and CDR2 as YYEEEE. Trimming removed 4 bases from V and 7 bases from J; junction bases left unmatched: 8. This CDR3 contains 14 residues. The CDR3 here is CASSHRGRSGGYTF. CDR3 DNA sequence: TGTGCCAGCAGCCACAGGGGGCGTTCAGGTGGCTACACCTTC.

This clonotype was picked up one time. The chain links TRBV28 to TRBJ2-7, with 10 positions matching TRBD1. The V gene's germline CDR1 is MDHEN and CDR2 SYDVKM. The trim removed 10 bases at V and 3 bases at J, leaving 9 bases unmatched. The CDR3 runs to 14 residues. The CDR3 sequence: CATYLGQGNYEQYF. In DNA, the CDR3 is TGTGCCACCTATCTGGGACAGGGGAACTACGAGCAGTACTTC.

The chain carries TRBV29-1 and TRBJ2-3; no clear D gene. Germline V gene data show CDR1 as SQVTM and CDR2 as ANQGSEA. The CDR3 covers 10 residues. Trimming cost V 8 bases and J 6 bases, with 9 bases left between them. CDR3 bases: TGCAGCACCGACGAGGATACGCAGTATTTT. This sequence encodes CSTDEDTQYF.

This clonotype occurred a few times. J is TRBJ1-1 and V is TRBV5-4, with 7 bases fitting TRBD1. V was pared by 4 bases and J by 10 bases, with 13 bases of the junction left unmatched. CDR1 is SGHNT and CDR2 is YYREEE in the germline V gene (reference sequence). The CDR3 extends over 14 amino acids. The CDR3 reads CASSLDRDRHLAFF. CDR3 DNA: TGTGCCAGCAGCCTAGACCGGGACAGACACCTAGCTTTCTTT.

This chain joins TRBV6-2 or TRBV6-3 and TRBJ2-1; 16 nucleotides align to TRBD2. CDR1 is MNHEY and CDR2 is SVGEGT in the germline V gene. The V segment lost 0 bases and the J segment 1 base; nucleotides outside the gene matches: 9. The CDR3 sequence is 21 residues long. CDR3 protein: CASSYSAGLAGGPYSYNEQFF. DNA for the CDR3: TGTGCCAGCAGTTACTCGGCGGGACTAGCGGGAGGGCCGTATTCCTACAATGAGCAGTTCTTC.

The chain is built from TRBV20-1 and TRBJ2-2; 7 positions agree with TRBD1. Germline CDR1 is DFQATT and CDR2 is SNEGSKA (reference sequence). The CDR3 spans 16 residues. The J segment lost 0 bases and the V segment lost 0 bases, leaving 4 bases of the junction unmatched. The CDR3 DNA sequence: TGCAGTGCTAGAGATGCCGGGACAGCGAACACCGGGGAGCTGTTTTTT. Protein product: CSARDAGTANTGELFF.

CDR3 coding DNA: TGCGCCAGCAGCCATTCTAGCGGGAGTTCCTACAATGAGCAGTTCTTC. Its protein is CASSHSSGSSYNEQFF. The rearrangement joins TRBV4-1 to TRBJ2-1; TRBD2 agrees at 10 bases. J gave up 1 base and V 3 bases, and 3 bases lay outside the gene matches. The CDR3 length is 16 residues. Per germline, CDR1 MGHRA and CDR2 YSYEKL.

The chain recombines TRBV10-3 with TRBJ1-2, with no clear D. This CDR3 region has 15 residues. Germline V gives CDR1 ENHRY, CDR2 SYGVKD. V was cut by 0 bases and J by 5 bases, with 13 bases left in between. The CDR3 nucleotides are TGTGCCATCAGTGAGTCGCGGGTTCGTGGATATGGCTACACCTTC. It yields the protein CAISESRVRGYGYTF.

The sample holds a few counts of this clonotype. This chain joins TRBV14 and TRBJ1-6; 8 nucleotides align to TRBD1. The germline V gene encodes CDR1 SGHDN and CDR2 FVKESK. This CDR3 is 15 amino acids long. With V trimmed by 3 bases and J by 8 bases, 6 bases remained unmatched. The CDR3 DNA is TGTGCCAGCAGCCAGAGGACAGGGTGGTATTCACCCCTCCACTTT. Protein: CASSQRTGWYSPLHF.

The J gene is TRBJ1-3, the V gene TRBV7-9; TRBD1 agrees at 9 bases. CDR1 SEHNR and CDR2 FQNEAQ come from the germline V gene (reference sequence). CDR3 length equals 19 residues. V lost 6 bases and J lost 4; bases outside the gene matches: 19. The CDR3 reads CASSSTGTPGTGSGNTIYF. As DNA, the CDR3 is TGTGCCAGCAGTTCCACCGGGACTCCCGGGACAGGGTCCGGAAACACCATATATTTT.

This clonotype came up a few times. CDR3 sequence reads: CASSFRTAPSTDTQYF. The CDR3 region has the DNA TGTGCCAGCAGTTTTCGGACAGCTCCTAGCACAGATACGCAGTATTTT. The chain recombines TRBV27 with TRBJ2-3; TRBD1 is a possible D gene (6 bases). The V gene's germline CDR1 is MNHEY and CDR2 SMNVEV (reference sequence). V dropped 3 bases and J dropped 0 bases, with 13 bases sitting between them. This CDR3 is built from 16 residues.

This clonotype was seen a few times. V is TRBV3-1 and J is TRBJ2-3; D ambiguous. Per germline, CDR1 LGHDT and CDR2 YNNKEL (reference sequence). The CDR3 is made up of 15 amino acids. Trimming stripped 2 bases from V and 2 bases from J, with 11 bases between. The CDR3, as DNA: TGTGCCAGCAGCCAAAAGGGCGGATTCACAGATACGCAGTATTTT. Amino acid sequence: CASSQKGGFTDTQYF.

There are a few counts of this clonotype. This chain uses TRBV5-4 with TRBJ2-2; no reliable D call. The CDR3 has 14 amino acids. The germline V and J ends were trimmed by 2 bases and 4 bases, with 9 bases remaining between them. CDR1 and CDR2 (germline): SGHNT, YYREEE (reference sequence). CDR3 bases: TGTGCCAGCAGCTTTCCCCAGTCCACCGGGGAGCTGTTTTTT. Its translation is CASSFPQSTGELFF.

This clonotype was found a few times. V usage is TRBV5-1 and J usage is TRBJ1-5, with 8 bases aligning to TRBD1. The CDR3 is 18 residues long. Losses at the gene ends were 4 bases for V and 0 bases for J; bases not matched to a gene: 12. Germline CDR1 SGHRS, CDR2 YFSETQ. This CDR3 is CASSPGTGATYSNQPQHF. CDR3 DNA sequence: TGCGCCAGCAGCCCAGGGACAGGCGCAACTTATAGCAATCAGCCCCAGCATTTT.

The CDR3 coding sequence is TGTGCCAGCAGCCAAGTTGCGGGGGGGCCGCAGTACTTC. It translates to CASSQVAGGPQYF. V is TRBV3-1 and J is TRBJ2-7, with 9 nucleotides matching TRBD2. CDR1 LGHDT and CDR2 YNNKEL come from the germline V gene (reference sequence). There are 13 residues in the CDR3. Trimming took 1 base from V and 9 from J; bases not matched to a gene: 4.

This clonotype occurred a few times. This rearrangement joins TRBV7-2 to TRBJ2-1, with D uncertain. Germline CDR1 is SGHTA and CDR2 is FQGNSA. V shed 5 bases and J shed 8 bases, with 10 bases lying between them. The CDR3 runs to 12 residues. CDR3 protein: CASSRFKDEQFF. CDR3 sequence (DNA): TGTGCCAGCAGCCGATTTAAGGATGAGCAGTTCTTC.

This clonotype was recorded a few times. The chain has TRBV7-6 and TRBJ2-7; tentative D call: TRBD1 (5 bases). The CDR3 runs to 13 residues. Germline CDR1 reads SGHVS; CDR2 reads FNYEAQ. The V gene lost 5 bases and the J gene lost 3 bases, with 11 bases spanning the gap. As DNA, the CDR3 is TGTGCCAGCAGCCAGACAGCCTACTACGAGCAGTACTTC. This codes for CASSQTAYYEQYF.

This rearrangement joins TRBV3-1 to TRBJ1-1; D uncertain. The CDR3 has 14 amino acids. Germline CDR1 and CDR2: LGHDT and YNNKEL (reference sequence). The germline V and J ends were trimmed by 1 base and 1 base, with 7 bases remaining between them. The CDR3 coding sequence is TGTGCCAGCAGCCAAGTCCCCCAGAACACTGAAGCTTTCTTT. It translates to CASSQVPQNTEAFF.

The genes are TRBV6-1 and TRBJ1-1, with a tentative D call TRBD1 (5 bases). From germline, CDR1 is MNHNS and CDR2 SASEGT. Trimming cost V 7 bases and J 5 bases, with 17 bases left between them. This CDR3 is 14 amino acids long. CDR3 in amino acids: CASIWGTLGTEAFF. The CDR3 DNA follows: TGTGCCAGCATCTGGGGCACGTTGGGAACTGAAGCTTTCTTT.

V is TRBV18 and J is TRBJ1-1; possible D gene TRBD1, 6 bases. CDR1 is KGHSH, CDR2 LQKENI, per germline. The CDR3 contains 13 residues. V was pared by 0 bases and J by 9 bases, with 11 bases between. The CDR3 here is CASSPPDGGQAFF. The CDR3 DNA reads TGTGCCAGCTCACCACCGGACGGGGGGCAAGCTTTCTTT.

This chain uses TRBV12-3 or TRBV12-4 with TRBJ2-7; D is possibly TRBD1 or TRBD2 (6 bases each). V lost 3 bases and J lost 5, with 14 bases in between. The CDR3 is made up of 14 amino acids. The CDR3 nucleotides read TGTGCCAGCAGTTTTCCCGGGGGCCCAAACGAGCAGTACTTC. Protein product: CASSFPGGPNEQYF.

This clonotype has ten or more counts. The gene calls are TRBV11-2 and TRBJ2-5; either TRBD1 or TRBD2 may fit D (5 bases each). Germline-derived CDR1 and CDR2 are SGHAT and FQNNGV. Between the trimmed V and J ends, which lost 0 bases and 4 bases, there was a span of 12 bases. The CDR3 loop spans 15 amino acids. CDR3 sequence reads: CASSLDSSGPETQYF. In DNA, the CDR3 is TGTGCCAGCAGCTTAGATTCGTCGGGGCCAGAGACCCAGTACTTC.